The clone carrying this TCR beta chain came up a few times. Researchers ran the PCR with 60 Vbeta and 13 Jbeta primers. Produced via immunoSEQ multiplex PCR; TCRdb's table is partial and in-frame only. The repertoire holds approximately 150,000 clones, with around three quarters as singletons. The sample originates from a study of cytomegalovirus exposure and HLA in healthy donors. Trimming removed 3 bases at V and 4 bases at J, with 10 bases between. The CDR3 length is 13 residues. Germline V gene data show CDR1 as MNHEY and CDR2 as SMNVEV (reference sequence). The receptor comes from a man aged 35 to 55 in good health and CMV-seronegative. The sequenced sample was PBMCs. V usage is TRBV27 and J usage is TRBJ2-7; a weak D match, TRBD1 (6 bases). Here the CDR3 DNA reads TGTGCCAGCAGTTTCGGGACATTGTACGAGCAGTACTTC. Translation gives CASSFGTLYEQYF.